This T cell receptor beta chain was captured in a study of T cells in Graves' hyperthyroidism and ophthalmopathy. As for the study in general: Specimen type is peripheral blood, collected at initial diagnosis prior to any treatment. Overall study findings and caveats: In simple terms, a model built on 13 V-J features told ophthalmopathy apart from stable hyperthyroidism.

Ophthalmopathy patients had moderate-to-severe active disease, CAS ≥3, NOSPECS ≥4, and disease duration under 3 months. Exclusion of patients followed from uncontrolled infection, other autoimmune disease, pregnancy or lactation. CDR1 SGDLS and CDR2 YYNGEE come from the germline V gene. This CDR3 has 15 residues. V was shortened by 0 bases and J by 0 bases, with 7 bases between the two germline ends. This clonotype appeared a few times. Antigen: not known. Amplification yielded TCR beta CDR3 regions, with RNA transcripts as the source. A set of HTBI primers served as the primers for a first-round RT-PCR of the TCR CDR3. TCRdb ran MiXCR on the multiplex PCR reads and lists one entry per CDR3 protein. This sample yields nearly 600,000 distinct CDR3 sequences, of which around 14% are seen a single time; about 7% belongs to the top ten.

This clonotype was sampled from a woman aged 18-29 years with Graves' ophthalmopathy. The rearrangement joins TRBV9 to TRBJ1-3; possible D gene TRBD1, 5 bases. The sample taken for sequencing was blood. Here the CDR3 reads CASSVETVSGNTIYF. DNA of the CDR3: TGTGCCAGCAGCGTAGAGACAGTCTCTGGAAACACCATATATTTT.